This T cell receptor (beta chain) was identified in a study of human T cells and chemical hapten exposure. Study overall: Recorded diagnoses among the mostly female patients were alopecia areata, totalis or universalis. Study-level findings and limits: TCRs whose frequency exceeded 1 in 1000 remained the same following DPC sensitization.

It was the library that attached unique molecular identifiers to individual cDNA molecules. MiXCR, applied by TCRdb to the RACE reads, yields one record per CDR3 protein. This repertoire shows 180,000 or so distinct CDR3 sequences, approximately 24% found once; its top ten account for 2% to 2.5%. About this clonotype: Its antigen is not identified.

As to time point: patch test 3, about 24 weeks after DPC sensitization. Noted treatment: therapeutic diphenylcyclopropenone sensitization with weekly scalp DPC. Sequencing started from total RNA isolated from unfractionated whole blood. The CDR3 runs to 13 residues. Between the trimmed V and J ends, which lost 2 bases and 6 bases, there was a span of 10 bases. This receptor was identified in a middle-aged woman with alopecia areata. Some clones in this sample may be carry-over from other donors' samples. The chain employs TRBV12-3 or TRBV12-4 and TRBJ1-1; D gene uncertain. The sample in question was whole blood, obtained in connection with sensitization to the hapten diphenylcyclopropenone (DPC). CDR3 residues: CASSLRGRAEAFF. The CDR3 DNA reads TGTGCCAGCAGTTTACGAGGGCGGGCTGAAGCTTTCTTT.